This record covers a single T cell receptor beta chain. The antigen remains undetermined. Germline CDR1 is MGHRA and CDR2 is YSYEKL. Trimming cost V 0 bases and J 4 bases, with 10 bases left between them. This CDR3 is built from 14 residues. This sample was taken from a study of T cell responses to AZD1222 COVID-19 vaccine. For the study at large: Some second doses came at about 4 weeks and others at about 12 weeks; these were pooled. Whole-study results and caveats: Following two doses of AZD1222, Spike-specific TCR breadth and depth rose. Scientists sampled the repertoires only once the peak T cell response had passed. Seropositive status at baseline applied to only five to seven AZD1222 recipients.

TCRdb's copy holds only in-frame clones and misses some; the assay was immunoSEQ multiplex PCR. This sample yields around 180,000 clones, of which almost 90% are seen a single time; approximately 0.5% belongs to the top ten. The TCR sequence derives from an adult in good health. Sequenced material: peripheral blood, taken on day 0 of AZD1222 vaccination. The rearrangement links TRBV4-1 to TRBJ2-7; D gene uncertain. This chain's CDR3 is CASSQEVGDYEQYF. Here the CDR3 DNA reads TGCGCCAGCAGCCAAGAAGTCGGAGATTACGAGCAGTACTTC.